Listed below are T cell receptor beta chains from one sample, sequenced in a study of T cells in Graves' hyperthyroidism and ophthalmopathy. A single record per CDR3 protein comes from TCRdb applying MiXCR to the multiplex PCR reads. Here the sample spans about 500,000 distinct CDR3 sequences, 16% being singletons. The sequencing input was blood. The origin of the receptors is a woman in her late teens or twenties with Graves' hyperthyroidism. The CDR3 runs from the conserved cysteine through the conserved F or W. Clone size, where shown, is once, few, many, or a class for clones that have expanded.

many | TRBJ1-2 | TRBV2 | CASSVEGVSYGYTF
many | TRBJ1-2 | TRBV13 | CASSLMSVIQGLGYTF
. | TRBJ1-1 | TRBV19 | CASSIQGWAEAFF
. | TRBJ2-5 | TRBV24-1 | CASSDTTSANQETQYF
many | TRBJ1-1 | TRBV5-1 | CASSLETQGALVNTEAFF
many | TRBJ2-1 | TRBV27 | CASSFAGVAYNEQFF
few | TRBJ2-7 | TRBV20-1 | CSARGSGSMEEQYF
few | TRBJ2-7 | TRBV4-1 | CASSRHLAQISYEQYF
. | TRBJ2-6 | TRBV7-8 | CASSLEWGLWSGANVLTF
many | TRBJ2-2 | TRBV6-2/TRBV6-3 | CASSLTVGELFF
many | TRBJ2-7 | TRBV20-1 | CSATPPGVLTYEQYF
. | TRBJ2-7 | TRBV20-1 | CSARDGNRALLYEQYF
. | TRBJ1-3 | TRBV7-9 | CASSWGFGNTIYF
many | TRBJ1-1 | TRBV3-1 | CASSRLTEAFF
. | TRBJ2-6 | TRBV15 | CATSSWGGTGANVLTF
. | TRBJ1-5 | TRBV28 | CASRSYSNQPQHF
. | TRBJ2-7 | TRBV2 | CASSFDTYEQYF
. | TRBJ2-1 | TRBV6-2/TRBV6-3 | CASRSSGGSYNEQFF
few | TRBJ2-6 | TRBV4-2 | CASSQADSSGANVLTF
many | TRBJ2-1 | TRBV18 | CASSPMGLSYNEQFF
many | TRBJ2-1 | TRBV7-9 | CASSRTGTNYNEQFF
few | TRBJ1-1 | TRBV7-2 | CASSLKFGVEAFF
once | TRBJ2-2 | TRBV11-3 | CASSTRTENTGELFF
many | TRBJ1-5 | TRBV7-9 | CASSPPCRRQGGNQPQHF